The sequence of this TCR beta chain was determined in a study of regulatory T cells in long-lasting Graves disease. Points on this clonotype: A much more abundant neighbour one base away suggests this may be a read error.

The length of the CDR3 is 15 residues. Per germline, CDR1 MDHEN and CDR2 SYDVKM. Described time point: newly diagnosed GD, antithyroid drugs for less than 3 months. Extracted RNA from PBMCs served as the source of the TCR library. Enrollment of patients was through an endocrinology department in Xi'an, China. Building of the TCR beta libraries involved iRepertoire HTBI primers and Arm-PCR of CDR3 regions. TCRdb recomputed calls from the multiplex PCR reads with MiXCR, one row per CDR3 protein. The table has about 620,000 distinct CDR3 sequences, 16% seen once. These same records also appear under a second study, on T cells in Graves' hyperthyroidism and ophthalmopathy. As reported in that work: First-round RT-PCR of the TCR CDR3 relied on the HTBI primer set. Expanded thyroid clonotypes (above 0.001) were mostly also found in blood. A model of 13 V-J features distinguished ophthalmopathy from stable hyperthyroidism.

The TCR comes from a woman aged 25-40 years with Graves disease. The chain combines TRBV28 with TRBJ2-5; tentatively, D is TRBD1 or TRBD2 (6 bases each). The source material was peripheral blood mononuclear cells (PBMCs), sampled at new diagnosis, from a patient treated with antithyroid drugs. The CDR3 bases are TGTGCCACCTCGGGGGCTTCTAACCTCCAAGAGGCCCAGTACTTC. This gives the protein CATSGASNLQEAQYF.